This T cell receptor beta chain is from a study of identical twins. Whole-study results and caveats: Memory repertoires showed no such pattern, whereas abundant cord blood beta clonotypes carried fewer insertions.

In its sample, this clonotype was seen many times. Its target is unknown. Trimming left V 2 bases short and J 1 base short, with 0 bases between. This CDR3 contains 12 residues. Per the germline V gene, CDR1 is SEHNR and CDR2 is FQNEAQ (reference sequence). TCRdb re-called the 5' RACE reads through MiXCR, storing one row per CDR3 protein. In the table there are 450,000 or so distinct CDR3 sequences, 14% of which are singletons. These same records also appear under a second study, on yellow fever vaccine responses in identical twins.

The rearrangement joins TRBV7-9 to TRBJ1-5; the D is unclear. Sequencing was done on a sample of CD4+ T cells sorted from blood. The clonotype was recovered from a woman in her late teens or twenties in good health. CDR3 DNA: TGTGCCAGCAGCTTAAGCAATCAGCCCCAGCATTTT. Its translation is CASSLSNQPQHF.